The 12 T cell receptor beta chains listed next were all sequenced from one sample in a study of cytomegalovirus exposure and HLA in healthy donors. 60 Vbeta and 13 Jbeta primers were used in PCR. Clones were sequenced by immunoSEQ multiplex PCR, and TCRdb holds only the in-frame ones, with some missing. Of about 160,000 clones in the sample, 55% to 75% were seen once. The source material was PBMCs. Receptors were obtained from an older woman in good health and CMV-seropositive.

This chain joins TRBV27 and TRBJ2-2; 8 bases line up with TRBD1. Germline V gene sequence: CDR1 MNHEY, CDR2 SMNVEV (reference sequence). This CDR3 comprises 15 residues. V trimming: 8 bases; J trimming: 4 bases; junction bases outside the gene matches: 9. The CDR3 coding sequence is TGTGCCAGCGGACCCCGGGACAGGCGCACCGGGGAGCTGTTTTTT. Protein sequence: CASGPRDRRTGELFF.

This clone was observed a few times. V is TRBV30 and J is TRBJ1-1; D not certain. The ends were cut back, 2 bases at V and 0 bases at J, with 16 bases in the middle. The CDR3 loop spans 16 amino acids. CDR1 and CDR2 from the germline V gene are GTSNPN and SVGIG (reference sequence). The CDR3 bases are TGTGCCTGGAGTTCGTTTTCGAACATAATGAACACTGAAGCTTTCTTT. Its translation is CAWSSFSNIMNTEAFF.

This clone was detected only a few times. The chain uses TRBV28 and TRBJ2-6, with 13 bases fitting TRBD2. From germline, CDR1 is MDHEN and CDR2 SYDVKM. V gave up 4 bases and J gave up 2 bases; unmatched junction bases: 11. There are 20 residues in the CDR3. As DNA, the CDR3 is TGTGCCAGCAGTTATAAGAGACAACTAGCGGGAGGGCCTGGGGCCAACGTCCTGACTTTC. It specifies CASSYKRQLAGGPGANVLTF.

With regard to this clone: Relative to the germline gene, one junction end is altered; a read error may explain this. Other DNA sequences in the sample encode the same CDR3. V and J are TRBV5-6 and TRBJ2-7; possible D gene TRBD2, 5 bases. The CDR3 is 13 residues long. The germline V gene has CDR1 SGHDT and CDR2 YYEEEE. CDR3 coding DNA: TGTGCCAGCAGCTTGGACCCTAGCTACGAACAGTACTTC. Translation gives CASSLDPSYEQYF. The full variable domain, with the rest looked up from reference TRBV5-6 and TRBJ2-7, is DAGVTQSPTHLIKTRGQQVTLRCSPKSGHDTVSWYQQALGQGPQFIFQYYEEEERQRGNFPDRFSGHQFPNYSSELNVNALLLGDSALYLCASSLDPSYEQYFGPGTRLTVT.

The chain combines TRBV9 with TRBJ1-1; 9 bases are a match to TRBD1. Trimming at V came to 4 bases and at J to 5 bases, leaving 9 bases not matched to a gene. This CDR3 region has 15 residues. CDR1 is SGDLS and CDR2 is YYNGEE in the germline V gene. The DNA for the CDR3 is TGTGCCAGCAGCCGAATACAGGGGGCTGGGACTGAAGCTTTCTTT. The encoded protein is CASSRIQGAGTEAFF.

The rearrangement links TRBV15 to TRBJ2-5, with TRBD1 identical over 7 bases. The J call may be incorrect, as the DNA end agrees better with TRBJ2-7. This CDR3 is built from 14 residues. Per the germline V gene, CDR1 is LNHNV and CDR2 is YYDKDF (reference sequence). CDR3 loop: CATSKAGQAYEQYF. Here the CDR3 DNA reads TGTGCCACCAGCAAGGCCGGACAGGCCTACGAGCAGTACTTC.

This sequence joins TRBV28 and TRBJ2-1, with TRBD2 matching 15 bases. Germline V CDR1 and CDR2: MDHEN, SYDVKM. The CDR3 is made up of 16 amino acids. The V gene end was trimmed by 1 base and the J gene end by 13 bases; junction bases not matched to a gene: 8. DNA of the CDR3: TGTGCCAGCAGTTTATCAGGGACTAGCGGGAGGCCGGCTCAGTTCTTC. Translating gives CASSLSGTSGRPAQFF.

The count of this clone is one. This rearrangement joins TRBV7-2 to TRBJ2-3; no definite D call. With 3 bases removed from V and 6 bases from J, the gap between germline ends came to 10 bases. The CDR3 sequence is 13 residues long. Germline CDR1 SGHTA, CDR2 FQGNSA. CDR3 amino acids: CASSFGYGDTQYF. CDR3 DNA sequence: TGTGCCAGCAGCTTTGGCTACGGGGATACGCAGTATTTT.

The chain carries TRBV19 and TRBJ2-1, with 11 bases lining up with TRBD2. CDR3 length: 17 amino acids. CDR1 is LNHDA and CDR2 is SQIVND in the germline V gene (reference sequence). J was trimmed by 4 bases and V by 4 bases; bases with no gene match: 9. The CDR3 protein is CASSNPGTSGEYNEQFF. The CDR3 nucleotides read TGTGCCAGTAGTAACCCCGGGACTAGCGGAGAGTACAATGAGCAGTTCTTC.

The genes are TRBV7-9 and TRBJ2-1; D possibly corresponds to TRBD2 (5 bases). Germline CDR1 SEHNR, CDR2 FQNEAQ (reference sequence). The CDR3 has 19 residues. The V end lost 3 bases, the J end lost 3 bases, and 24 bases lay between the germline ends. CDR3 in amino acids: CASSFPPLWASSGYNEQFF. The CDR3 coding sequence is TGTGCCAGCAGCTTTCCCCCCCTTTGGGCTAGCAGTGGCTACAATGAGCAGTTCTTC.

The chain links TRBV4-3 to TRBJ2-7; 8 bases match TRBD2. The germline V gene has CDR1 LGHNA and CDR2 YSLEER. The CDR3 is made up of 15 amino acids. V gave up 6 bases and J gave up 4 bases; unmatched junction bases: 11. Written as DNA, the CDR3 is TGCGCCAGCAGGAAAGGGCTAGCGGGCGAGTACGAGCAGTACTTC. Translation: CASRKGLAGEYEQYF.

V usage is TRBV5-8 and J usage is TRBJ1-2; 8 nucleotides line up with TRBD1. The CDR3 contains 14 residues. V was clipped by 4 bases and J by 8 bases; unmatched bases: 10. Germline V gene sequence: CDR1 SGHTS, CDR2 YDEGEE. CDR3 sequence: CASSPDRGSHGYTF. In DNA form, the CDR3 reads TGTGCCAGCAGCCCTGACAGGGGAAGTCACGGCTACACCTTC.